The rows below give T cell receptor beta chains drawn from one sample of a study of CD8 T cells in ankylosing spondylitis. TCRdb re-derived calls from the 5' RACE reads in MiXCR, one entry per CDR3 protein. Of some 340,000 distinct CDR3 sequences listed, approximately 15% are singletons. Sequenced sample: blood, either unsorted or a sorted T cell fraction (not recorded which). These receptors all stem from a male donor with ankylosing spondylitis or in good health (not recorded which). Each CDR3 is given with its conserved first and last residue. Each record gives: D gene, V gene, clone size, CDR3 length, J gene, CDR3 DNA, CDR3 protein. The D gene is left open where the match is weak. A clone size is listed for some rows: how often the clone was seen (once, few, many), or a class if it is expanded.

TRBD2	TRBV3-1	NA	18	TRBJ2-4	TGTGCCAGCAGCCATTCCTTCGGGGGGGCCGCAACCAAAAACATTCAGTACTTC	CASSHSFGGAATKNIQYF
NA	TRBV3-1	NA	13	TRBJ1-5	TGTGCCAGCAGCCAGACGGAAAATCAGCCCCAGCATTTT	CASSQTENQPQHF
TRBD2	TRBV12-3/TRBV12-4	NA	16	TRBJ2-1	TGTGCCAGCAGTGTTACTAGCGGGGGGACCTACAATGAGCAGTTCTTC	CASSVTSGGTYNEQFF
NA	TRBV24-1	few	13	TRBJ2-1	TGTGCCACCAGTGGGGACCCCGGCAATGAGCAGTTCTTC	CATSGDPGNEQFF
NA	TRBV10-3	few	15	TRBJ1-2	TGTGCCATCAGTGAGACGCGACAGAGGGGAGATGGCTACACCTTC	CAISETRQRGDGYTF
NA	TRBV20-1	NA	14	TRBJ2-7	TGCAGTGCTGCACCGCAGGTTAGGGACTACGAGCAGTACTTC	CSAAPQVRDYEQYF
TRBD2	TRBV5-1	few	16	TRBJ2-1	TGCGCCAGCAGCTTGAGTTGGGGGGTAGCGGGAACTGAGCAGTTCTTC	CASSLSWGVAGTEQFF
NA	TRBV9	NA	14	TRBJ2-4	TGTGCCAGCAGCGTAGGTGGGGTCAAAAACATTCAGTACTTC	CASSVGGVKNIQYF
TRBD2	TRBV2	NA	14	TRBJ2-7	TGTGCCAGCACGACTAGCGGTCTTTCCTACGAGCAGTACTTC	CASTTSGLSYEQYF
NA	TRBV10-3	NA	15	TRBJ2-1	TGTGCCATCAGTGAGTCCGGGAGCTCCTACAATGAGCAGTTCTTC	CAISESGSSYNEQFF
NA	TRBV20-1	NA	18	TRBJ2-7	TGCAGTGCTACCCCAGGGCCCAGGGCTCAATTACTCTCCTACGAGCAGTACTTC	CSATPGPRAQLLSYEQYF
NA	TRBV5-1	many	14	TRBJ1-5	TGCGCCAGCAGCTTGGATAACAGCAATCAGCCCCAGCATTTT	CASSLDNSNQPQHF
TRBD1	TRBV7-2	few	14	TRBJ1-2	TGTGCCAGCAGCATTGGACAGGGAAGCTATGGCTACACCTTC	CASSIGQGSYGYTF
NA	TRBV7-9	few	17	TRBJ2-7	TGTGCCAGCAGCTCTCGGACAGCCGCACAGTTAGGCTACGAGCAGTACTTC	CASSSRTAAQLGYEQYF
NA	TRBV6-5	NA	11	TRBJ2-1	TGTGCCAGCAGACTAGGGTTTGAGCAGTTCTTC	CASRLGFEQFF
NA	TRBV9	NA	15	TRBJ2-5	TGTGCCAGCAGCGGGGCCGGGGGAGCTGGAGAGACCCAGTACTTC	CASSGAGGAGETQYF
NA	TRBV6-5	NA	15	TRBJ2-5	TGTGCCAGCAGTTACGGGGCCGGGGGTGGAGAGACCCAGTACTTC	CASSYGAGGGETQYF
NA	TRBV5-1	few	14	TRBJ2-3	TGCGCCAGCAGCTTGGTTGGCACTACAGATACGCAGTATTTT	CASSLVGTTDTQYF
NA	TRBV5-1	NA	12	TRBJ2-7	TGCGCCAGCAGCACACAGGGTAGCGAGCAGTACTTC	CASSTQGSEQYF
TRBD1	TRBV18	few	12	TRBJ2-1	TGTGCCAGCTGGACAGGTACCAATGAGCAGTTCTTC	CASWTGTNEQFF
TRBD2	TRBV10-3	many	15	TRBJ2-7	TGTGCCATCAGTGAGTCGGGAGCGGGGAATTACGAGCAGTACTTC	CAISESGAGNYEQYF
NA	TRBV5-6	few	13	TRBJ2-5	TGTGCCAGCAGCCAGTGGATTCAAGAGACCCAGTACTTC	CASSQWIQETQYF
NA	TRBV3-1	NA	12	TRBJ1-4	TGTGCCAGCAGCCTCCGGGAGGGGACTGTACGTTTT	CASSLREGTVRF
NA	TRBV29-1	NA	12	TRBJ1-1	TGCAGCGTTGAAGGGTATAGGACTGAAGCTTTCTTT	CSVEGYRTEAFF